The clone carrying this TCR beta chain was counted only a few times. The target antigen is unknown. Per germline, CDR1 ENHRY and CDR2 SYGVKD. This CDR3 contains 13 residues. The V and J ends lost 7 bases and 4 bases, in that order; junction bases with no gene match: 3. The sample originates from a study of beta chain features in type 1 diabetes. Whole-study results and caveats: Junctions at VDJ sites from type 1 diabetes patients had fewer insertions and more deletions.

Isolated RNA was reverse transcribed in full, so expressed TCRB transcripts were sequenced. Libraries were prepared by immunoSEQ multiplex PCR; TCRdb keeps only in-frame clonotypes and omits some of them. This table has some 400,000 clones, about 15% appearing once. Donors underwent one heparinised blood draw, about 110 mL on average. Input material: naive CD4+ T cells from blood. This clonotype was obtained from a young woman in good health. The rearrangement joins TRBV10-3 to TRBJ1-2; 10 bases map to TRBD1. In nucleotides, the CDR3 is TGTGCCATCACCCGACAGGGGGCCTATGGCTACACCTTC. Its protein product is CAITRQGAYGYTF.